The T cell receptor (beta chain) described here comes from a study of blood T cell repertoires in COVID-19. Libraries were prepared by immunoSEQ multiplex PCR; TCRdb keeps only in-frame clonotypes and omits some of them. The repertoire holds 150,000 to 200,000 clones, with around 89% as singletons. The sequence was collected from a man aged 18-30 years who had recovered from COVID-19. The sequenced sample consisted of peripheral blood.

CDR3 residues: CASSLEALSSYEQYF. The CDR3 nucleotides are TGTGCCAGCAGCTTAGAAGCCCTTAGCTCCTACGAGCAGTACTTC. This chain links TRBV7-2 with TRBJ2-7, with D uncertain. Per the germline V gene, CDR1 is SGHTA and CDR2 is FQGNSA. This CDR3 comprises 15 residues. Trimming took off 1 base at V and 0 bases at J, with 10 bases between the two ends.